The 22 T cell receptor beta chains listed next were all sequenced from one sample in a study of regulatory T cells in long-lasting Graves disease. Time point in this sample: persistent/refractory GD, antithyroid drugs over 5 years with positive TRAb. PBMC RNA was the source of the TCR library. With iRepertoire HTBI primers and Arm-PCR of CDR3 regions, TCR beta libraries were built. TCRdb reprocessed the multiplex PCR reads via MiXCR and lists one record per CDR3 protein. The table has roughly 700,000 distinct CDR3 sequences, about 30% seen once. The material sequenced was peripheral blood mononuclear cells (PBMCs), taken when the disease was refractory, from a patient treated with antithyroid drugs. The receptors derive from a female donor with Graves disease.

This clonotype was seen a handful of times. The rearrangement joins TRBV7-2 to TRBJ1-5; a possible D gene is TRBD1 (6 bases). With 5 bases removed from V and 7 bases from J, the gap between germline ends came to 15 bases. CDR3 length equals 14 residues. The germline V gene has CDR1 SGHTA and CDR2 FQGNSA. The CDR3 loop reads CASSHGQSPQPQHF. Written as DNA, the CDR3 is TGTGCCAGCAGCCACGGACAGTCCCCGCAGCCCCAGCATTTT.

Concerning this clonotype: Mismatch with germline at one junction end may stem from a read error. The chain carries TRBV7-9 and TRBJ2-1; D is possibly TRBD2 (6 bases). This CDR3 is 14 amino acids long. CDR1 SEHNR and CDR2 FQNEAQ come from the germline V gene (reference sequence). DNA of the CDR3: TGTGCTAGCAGCTTGCGGGGACGGCAAGAGACCCAGTTCTTC. Translated, it gives CASSLRGRQETQFF.

Concerning this clonotype itself: A read error may produce the germline difference seen at one junction end. V is TRBV12-3 or TRBV12-4 and J is TRBJ2-7, with 10 bases that match TRBD2. There are 15 residues in the CDR3. The CDR3, as DNA: TGTGCCAGCAGCTTAGGCGATAGCGGGGGGATGAAGCAGTACTTC. It is translated as CASSLGDSGGMKQYF.

Only a few counts were recorded for this clonotype. For the CDR3, the DNA is TGCAGTGCTACCGGCAGGGAGACCCAGTACTTC. It encodes CSATGRETQYF. This chain joins TRBV20-1 and TRBJ2-5; D is unclear. Trimming left V 4 bases short and J 5 bases short, with 8 bases between. There are 11 residues in the CDR3. Germline-derived CDR1 and CDR2 are DFQATT and SNEGSKA (reference sequence).

This chain joins TRBV27 and TRBJ2-2, with 10 bases lining up with TRBD1. The germline V gene encodes CDR1 MNHEY and CDR2 SMNVEV (reference sequence). The trim removed 7 bases at V and 7 bases at J, leaving 6 bases unmatched. The CDR3 loop spans 14 amino acids. The CDR3 DNA reads TGTGCCAGCATATCCGGGACAGGGGTCGGGGAGCTGTTTTTT. Encoded protein: CASISGTGVGELFF.

This clonotype was counted at least ten times. The gene calls are TRBV12-3 or TRBV12-4 and TRBJ2-7; 10 bases agree with TRBD2. The CDR3 has 14 residues. The V gene end was trimmed by 6 bases and the J gene end by 4 bases; junction bases not matched to a gene: 6. CDR3 residues: CASRKREGYYEQYF. DNA for the CDR3: TGTGCCAGCAGAAAGCGGGAGGGGTATTACGAGCAGTACTTC.

The chain has TRBV3-1 and TRBJ2-7; TRBD2 is a possible D gene (6 bases). Germline V gene lookup returns CDR1 LGHDT and CDR2 YNNKEL (reference sequence). Trimming left V 5 bases short and J 9 bases short, with 20 bases between. CDR3 size: 14 residues. The CDR3 sequence: CASSSGTLPTVQYF. Here the CDR3 DNA reads TGTGCCAGCAGCTCCGGGACTCTCCCTACTGTGCAGTACTTC.

The CDR3 region has the DNA TGCAGCGGCGACAGGGGGGAGACCCAGTACTTC. Residues: CSGDRGETQYF. This chain links TRBV29-1 with TRBJ2-5; 9 nucleotides match TRBD1. Germline CDR1 and CDR2: SQVTM and ANQGSEA. V shed 7 bases, J shed 5 bases, and the junction held 2 bases outside the gene matches. This CDR3 has 11 amino acids.

In this sample, this clonotype turned up many times. The chain employs TRBV6-2 or TRBV6-3 and TRBJ2-7; 11 bases align to TRBD2. Trimming cost V 0 bases and J 3 bases; bases outside gene matches: 7. The CDR3 spans 17 residues. In germline, CDR1 is MNHEY, CDR2 SVGEGT. The CDR3 bases are TGTGCCAGCAGTTACTCGACCCCGGGACTAGCGGTCTACGAGCAGTACTTC. The encoded protein is CASSYSTPGLAVYEQYF.

This clonotype appeared many times. The chain uses TRBV2 and TRBJ1-2, with 7 bases matching TRBD1. This CDR3 region has 14 residues. V lost 6 bases, J lost 3 bases, and 7 bases stayed unmatched. Germline V gene sequence: CDR1 SNHLY, CDR2 FYNNEI. CDR3 in amino acids: CASRIQGLHYGYTF. The CDR3 DNA reads TGTGCCAGCAGGATACAGGGGTTGCACTATGGCTACACCTTC.

In DNA, the CDR3 is TGCAGTGCGCTCGACAGGGGATCGGCGGATCAGCCCCAGCATTTT. Translation gives CSALDRGSADQPQHF. The chain couples TRBV20-1 to TRBJ1-5; TRBD1 agrees at 8 bases. Germline trimming cut 6 bases from V and 5 bases from J; bases unmatched to any gene: 12. The CDR3 is 15 residues long. CDR1 and CDR2 (germline): DFQATT, SNEGSKA (reference sequence).

The V gene is TRBV29-1, the J gene TRBJ2-3; D ambiguous. Per the germline V gene, CDR1 is SQVTM and CDR2 is ANQGSEA. There are 11 residues in the CDR3. Trimming removed 3 bases from V and 5 bases from J, with 6 bases in between. The CDR3 bases are TGCAGCGTTGACCGAGGAGATACGCAGTATTTT. It specifies CSVDRGDTQYF.

This clonotype appeared many times. The chain couples TRBV2 to TRBJ2-2; D gene unclear. With 4 bases removed from V and 4 bases from J, the gap between germline ends came to 7 bases. The V gene's germline CDR1 is SNHLY and CDR2 FYNNEI. The CDR3 totals 13 residues. The CDR3 spells CASSGSATGELFF. CDR3 bases: TGTGCCAGCAGTGGGAGCGCCACCGGGGAGCTGTTTTTT.

This clonotype has only a few counts. This rearrangement joins TRBV5-6 to TRBJ1-2; D is undetermined. CDR1 is SGHDT and CDR2 is YYEEEE in the germline V gene. V dropped 6 bases and J dropped 4 bases, with 13 bases sitting between them. The CDR3 totals 13 residues. The CDR3 sequence is CASTPGFGYGYTF. The CDR3 coding sequence is TGTGCCAGCACCCCCGGTTTCGGCTATGGCTACACCTTC.

This rearrangement joins TRBV5-1 to TRBJ1-4; the D gene is possibly TRBD1 (6 bases). This CDR3 has 14 residues. With 2 bases removed from V and 6 bases from J, the gap between germline ends came to 11 bases. The germline gives CDR1 SGHRS, CDR2 YFSETQ. CDR3 nucleotides: TGCGCCAGCAGCTTTCAGGGGAATGATGAAAAACTGTTTTTT. Protein sequence: CASSFQGNDEKLFF.

The rearrangement uses TRBV7-6 and TRBJ2-7; D is possibly TRBD1 (5 bases). Germline CDR1 is SGHVS and CDR2 is FNYEAQ. The CDR3 length is 14 residues. V was clipped by 2 bases and J by 7 bases, with 15 bases between them. CDR3: CASSLRQGNREQYF. CDR3 DNA: TGTGCCAGCAGCTTAAGGCAGGGTAACAGAGAGCAGTACTTC.

The chain has TRBV20-1 and TRBJ1-5; D not certain. This CDR3 has 13 amino acids. The V gene's germline CDR1 is DFQATT and CDR2 SNEGSKA (reference sequence). Trimming left V 2 bases short and J 4 bases short, with 9 bases between. CDR3 loop: CSARLSQNQPQHF. The CDR3 bases are TGCAGTGCTAGACTTTCGCAGAATCAGCCCCAGCATTTT.

This clonotype came up a few times. DNA for the CDR3: TGTGCCAGCAGCTTAGTTCCACAGGGGGCCCTCTCCTACGAGCAGTACTTC. Protein: CASSLVPQGALSYEQYF. This sequence joins TRBV11-2 and TRBJ2-7; 9 positions agree with TRBD1. Germline-derived CDR1 and CDR2 are SGHAT and FQNNGV. The CDR3 length is 17 residues. Trimming cost V 1 base and J 0 bases; bases outside gene matches: 7.

The rearrangement links TRBV19 to TRBJ2-7; D uncertain. The CDR3 extends over 14 amino acids. Trimming pared 0 bases from V and 4 bases from J, leaving 10 bases between. CDR1 and CDR2 from the germline V gene are LNHDA and SQIVND (reference sequence). CDR3 DNA: TGTGCCAGTAGTATAGATGGGGATCTATACGAGCAGTACTTC. The encoded protein is CASSIDGDLYEQYF. The whole variable domain, remainder taken from reference TRBV19 and TRBJ2-7, is DGGITQSPKYLFRKEGQNVTLSCEQNLNHDAMYWYRQDPGQGLRLIYYSQIVNDFQKGDIAEGYSVSREKKESFPLTVTSAQKNPTAFYLCASSIDGDLYEQYFGPGTRLTVT.

This chain uses TRBV6-5 with TRBJ2-7; 12 bases agree with TRBD2. The CDR3 runs 19 residues. Germline CDR1 and CDR2: MNHEY and SVGAGI. Losses at the gene ends were 4 bases for V and 3 bases for J; bases not matched to a gene: 16. The CDR3 loop reads CASSLGGGPGLAGIYEQYF. The CDR3, as DNA: TGTGCCAGCAGTTTGGGCGGTGGTCCTGGACTAGCGGGGATCTACGAGCAGTACTTC.

The chain recombines TRBV6-1 with TRBJ2-7, with TRBD2 identical over 15 bases. From germline, CDR1 is MNHNS and CDR2 SASEGT. The CDR3 spans 15 residues. J gave up 1 base and V 7 bases, and 2 bases lay outside the gene matches. The CDR3 sequence is CASMGLAGGSYEQYF. The CDR3 nucleotides are TGTGCCAGCATGGGACTAGCGGGAGGTTCCTACGAGCAGTACTTC.

This clonotype showed up just a few times. The rearrangement uses TRBV12-3 or TRBV12-4 and TRBJ2-7; the D call may be TRBD1 or TRBD2 (6 bases each). V gave up 3 bases and J gave up 4 bases, with 16 bases separating them. The CDR3 has 15 residues. In nucleotides, the CDR3 is TGTGCCAGCAGTTTTCTGGTGGGGGGCGAGTACGAGCAGTACTTC. Residues: CASSFLVGGEYEQYF.